This entry features one TCR beta chain sequence. J gave up 2 bases and V 6 bases, and 7 bases lay outside the gene matches. This CDR3 contains 16 residues. The germline CDR1 and CDR2 sequences are MDHEN and SYDVKM. The sample belongs to a study of blood T cell repertoires in COVID-19. Background on the study: The analysed material was cDNA or gDNA that came from T cells, B-cell-depleted T cells, or PBMCs.

Authors' processing steps: The assay estimated nucleated cells by amplifying reference gene primers. TCRdb keeps only in-frame clones here, not all; method: immunoSEQ multiplex PCR. That table gives V, J and clone size, and the DNA gave D and trimming. The sample records about 15,000 clones, 80% to 90% being singletons. What was sequenced was peripheral blood. The chain joins TRBV28 to TRBJ2-7; 13 nucleotides align to TRBD2. This clonotype was obtained from an older man in a cohort sampled during active COVID-19. CDR3 amino acids: CASSSPGLAGTYEQYF. For the CDR3, the DNA is TGTGCCAGCAGCTCGCCGGGACTAGCGGGGACCTACGAGCAGTACTTC.